The T cell receptor beta chain under discussion was sequenced for a study of shared clonotypes between healthy human individuals. Study observations and caveats: A handful of donors had around 5% of their naive CD4 clonotypes in common.

Donors were healthy HIV-negative adults without recent acute infections or vaccinations. Every donor, a Caucasian adult, lived in Nashville, Tennessee. The CDR3 runs 15 residues. The V gene end was trimmed by 1 base and the J gene end by 9 bases; junction bases not matched to a gene: 4. Germline assignment: CDR1 SGDLS and CDR2 YYNGEE. As regards this clone: Its matching antigen is unknown.

In the authors' methods: ImmunoSEQ only sent back junction sequences with no quality scores, so filtering was done differently. Using immunoSEQ multiplex PCR, the repertoire was profiled, and TCRdb retains in-frame clones only, with some absent. The DNA was the basis for D and trimming; V, J and clone size are from that table. The data contain 1 million to 1.2 million clones, about 80% of them singletons. The genes are TRBV9 and TRBJ2-1, with 13 bases aligning to TRBD2. This receptor was obtained from a young man in good health. Some clones in this sample may be carry-over from other donors' samples. Input material: memory CD4+ T cells from PBMCs. Subset reported: CD45RA-negative fraction. The CDR3 bases are TGTGCCAGCAGCGTAACTAGCGGGAGGGATGGTGAGCAGTTCTTC. Translated: CASSVTSGRDGEQFF.